What follows are 25 T cell receptor beta chains derived from one specimen sequenced in a study of cytomegalovirus exposure and HLA in healthy donors. In the PCR, 60 Vbeta and 13 Jbeta primers were used. Profiled with immunoSEQ multiplex PCR; TCRdb holds only in-frame clones, not every one. Recorded for this sample: roughly 200,000 clones. Material: PBMCs. Source of these receptors: a man aged 25 to 40 in good health and CMV-seronegative.

This rearrangement joins TRBV6-1 to TRBJ1-2; 7 positions agree with TRBD1. The CDR3 is 14 residues long. Trimming at V came to 3 bases and at J to 4 bases, leaving 5 bases not matched to a gene. Germline CDR1 MNHNS, CDR2 SASEGT. The CDR3 here is CASSDTGAPYGYTF. The CDR3 DNA sequence: TGTGCCAGCAGTGATACAGGGGCCCCCTATGGCTACACCTTC.

The chain joins TRBV7-9 to TRBJ2-1; 8 positions match TRBD1. The CDR3 length is 13 residues. Unmatched junction bases numbered 12, after V lost 5 bases and J lost 15 bases. The germline V gene has CDR1 SEHNR and CDR2 FQNEAQ (reference sequence). The CDR3 DNA sequence: TGTGCCAGCAGCGCCCCTCCGGACAGGGTTATGTTCTTC. This sequence encodes CASSAPPDRVMFF.

With regard to this clone: A read error may account for a junction end that differs from germline. J is TRBJ1-1 and V is TRBV18; D possibly corresponds to TRBD1 (6 bases). CDR1 and CDR2 (germline): KGHSH, LQKENI. The length of the CDR3 is 14 residues. The CDR3 loop reads CASSPREGELSSGF. In DNA form, the CDR3 reads TGTGCCAGCTCACCGAGGGAGGGGGAGCTTTCTTCGGGCTTT.

The rearrangement links TRBV5-1 to TRBJ2-7, with TRBD2 matching over 11 bases. Looked up from germline, CDR1 is SGHRS and CDR2 is YFSETQ. This CDR3 region has 15 residues. J lost 9 bases, V lost 0 bases, and 8 bases had no gene match. The CDR3 coding sequence is TGCGCCAGCAGCTTGGAGGCTAGCGGGAGGCCCGGGCAGTACTTC. Amino acid sequence: CASSLEASGRPGQYF.

The CDR3 DNA follows: TGTGCCTGGGGACAGGGAGGTGAAAAACTGTTTTTT. Amino acids: CAWGQGGEKLFF. The chain is built from TRBV30 and TRBJ1-4; 8 nucleotides align to TRBD1. CDR1 GTSNPN and CDR2 SVGIG come from the germline V gene (reference sequence). The CDR3 consists of 12 residues. J lost 7 bases, V lost 5 bases, and 3 bases had no gene match.

The chain joins TRBV7-2 to TRBJ2-7; D uncertain. V was pared by 5 bases and J by 6 bases, with 17 bases between. Germline-derived CDR1 and CDR2 are SGHTA and FQGNSA. This CDR3 contains 14 residues. The CDR3 DNA reads TGTGCCAGCAGCCGAGGCCCAGCCCCGTTCGAGCAGTACTTC. Its protein product is CASSRGPAPFEQYF. The full variable domain, its missing parts supplied by reference TRBV7-2 and TRBJ2-7, is GAGVSQSPSNKVTEKGKDVELRCDPISGHTALYWYRQSLGQGLEFLIYFQGNSAPDKSGLPSDRFSAERTGGSVSTLTIQRTQQEDSAVYLCASSRGPAPFEQYFGPGTRLTVT.

J is TRBJ2-2 and V is TRBV10-3; D may be TRBD1 (5 bases). Trimming cost V 5 bases and J 5 bases, with 12 bases left between them. Germline CDR1 is ENHRY and CDR2 is SYGVKD. This CDR3 has 14 amino acids. The CDR3 nucleotides are TGTGCCATCAGTAAACCCCAGGGAACCGGGGAGCTGTTTTTT. It translates to CAISKPQGTGELFF.

The chain carries TRBV19 and TRBJ2-7; a possible D gene is TRBD2 (7 bases). The CDR3 is 16 amino acids. V was cut by 2 bases and J by 2 bases, with 16 bases left in between. The germline V gene encodes CDR1 LNHDA and CDR2 SQIVND (reference sequence). CDR3 coding DNA: TGTGCCAGTAGTATAAGGGGGGACTACCCCACCTACGAGCAGTACTTC. It translates to CASSIRGDYPTYEQYF.

CDR3 DNA: TGCAGCGTCGGGACAGTGGAAAAACTGTTTTTT. It yields the protein CSVGTVEKLFF. The chain has TRBV29-1 and TRBJ1-4; 7 bases line up with TRBD1. The V segment lost 6 bases and the J segment 8 bases; nucleotides outside the gene matches: 3. The germline V gene has CDR1 SQVTM and CDR2 ANQGSEA. The CDR3 spans 11 residues.

The J gene is TRBJ2-7, the V gene TRBV25-1; D is uncertain. The CDR3 is 11 residues long. Trimming shortened V by 1 base and J by 5 bases, and 3 bases separated the two germline ends. CDR1 and CDR2 (germline): MGHDK, SYGVNS. The CDR3 sequence is CASSEFDEQYF. The CDR3 bases are TGTGCCAGCAGTGAATTCGACGAGCAGTACTTC.

This clone is labeled medium-sized based on frequency. The chain employs TRBV13 and TRBJ1-4; 7 nucleotides line up with TRBD1. Germline V gives CDR1 PRHDT, CDR2 FYEKMQ (reference sequence). Trimming took 6 bases from V and 6 from J; bases not matched to a gene: 13. The CDR3 loop spans 16 amino acids. The CDR3 spells CASSFRGMRQDEKLFF. CDR3 DNA: TGTGCCAGCAGTTTCAGGGGGATGAGACAGGATGAAAAACTGTTTTTT.

This sequence joins TRBV9 and TRBJ2-3, with a tentative D call TRBD1 (6 bases). Trimming took 0 bases from V and 3 from J, leaving 11 bases between them. The CDR3 loop spans 15 amino acids. The germline gives CDR1 SGDLS, CDR2 YYNGEE. The chain's CDR3 is CASSVEGTKTDTQYF. CDR3 nucleotides: TGTGCCAGCAGCGTAGAGGGGACAAAGACAGATACGCAGTATTTT.

DNA for the CDR3: TGTGCCAGCGCGTCTTCAACTAATGAAAAACTGTTTTTT. Its translation is CASASSTNEKLFF. The rearrangement uses TRBV2 and TRBJ1-4; D gene uncertain. Trimming pared 8 bases from V and 0 bases from J, leaving 7 bases between. Germline assignment: CDR1 SNHLY and CDR2 FYNNEI. The CDR3 is 13 amino acids.

This chain joins TRBV28 and TRBJ1-6; possibly TRBD1 for D (6 bases). This CDR3 spans 14 amino acids. CDR1 is MDHEN and CDR2 is SYDVKM in the germline V gene. V lost 4 bases to trimming and J lost 10 bases, with 14 bases between them. Here the CDR3 DNA reads TGTGCCAGCAGTTCGGGACATTTAGGCTCACCCCTCCACTTT. Translation gives CASSSGHLGSPLHF.

V usage is TRBV5-6 and J usage is TRBJ2-3, with D tentatively TRBD2 (5 bases). V lost 6 bases, J lost 4 bases, and 18 bases lay in between. Germline CDR1 is SGHDT and CDR2 is YYEEEE. This CDR3 has 15 residues. The CDR3 DNA follows: TGTGCCAGCAACGTCCCACCGGGGAAGCCAGATACGCAGTATTTT. Translated: CASNVPPGKPDTQYF. Complete variable domain (other parts from reference TRBV5-6 and TRBJ2-3): DAGVTQSPTHLIKTRGQQVTLRCSPKSGHDTVSWYQQALGQGPQFIFQYYEEEERQRGNFPDRFSGHQFPNYSSELNVNALLLGDSALYLCASNVPPGKPDTQYFGPGTRLTVL.

The chain joins TRBV5-1 to TRBJ2-3, with 7 bases aligning to TRBD2. CDR1 is SGHRS and CDR2 is YFSETQ in the germline V gene. With 5 bases clipped from V and 5 bases from J, the junction kept 14 bases outside the gene matches. This CDR3 spans 16 amino acids. The CDR3 loop reads CASRRSLAVEGDTQYF. DNA of the CDR3: TGCGCCAGCAGAAGAAGCCTAGCGGTGGAGGGAGATACGCAGTATTTT.

The chain is built from TRBV7-8 and TRBJ2-1; 10 bases align to TRBD2. Trimming cost V 3 bases and J 5 bases; bases outside gene matches: 4. This CDR3 has 15 residues. Germline V gene sequence: CDR1 SGHVS, CDR2 FQNEAQ. The CDR3 DNA reads TGTGCCAGCAGCTTCGTACTAGCGGGACACAATGAGCAGTTCTTC. Protein sequence: CASSFVLAGHNEQFF.

The chain links TRBV19 to TRBJ1-5; no firm D call. The CDR3 has 15 residues. V lost 3 bases, J lost 3 bases, and 12 bases lay in between. The germline V gene has CDR1 LNHDA and CDR2 SQIVND (reference sequence). CDR3 nucleotides: TGTGCCAGTAGTATGCTCCGCGCAATCAATCAGCCCCAGCATTTT. It codes for CASSMLRAINQPQHF.

The chain links TRBV4-2 to TRBJ1-2, with TRBD1 matching 9 bases. J gave up 4 bases and V 0 bases, and 6 bases lay outside the gene matches. The CDR3 has 16 amino acids. Looked up from germline, CDR1 is LGHNA and CDR2 is YNFKEQ. The CDR3 sequence is CASSQEGTGQVYGYTF. The CDR3, as DNA: TGTGCCAGCAGCCAAGAAGGGACAGGGCAGGTCTATGGCTACACCTTC.

The chain links TRBV10-3 to TRBJ2-1; TRBD2 agrees at 15 bases. Germline V CDR1 and CDR2: ENHRY, SYGVKD. This CDR3 has 17 residues. After removal of 6 bases from V and 0 bases from J, the junction contained 3 bases not matched to a gene. This CDR3 is CAIRGGLAGGSYNEQFF. The CDR3 DNA sequence: TGTGCCATCAGGGGGGGACTAGCGGGAGGCTCCTACAATGAGCAGTTCTTC.

This chain links TRBV5-6 with TRBJ2-1, with 9 positions matching TRBD2. After removal of 3 bases from V and 2 bases from J, the junction contained 6 bases not matched to a gene. The CDR3 covers 16 residues. Germline values: CDR1 SGHDT, CDR2 YYEEEE. The DNA of the CDR3 is TGTGCCAGCAGCTGGGGGCTAGCGGGAACCTACAATGAGCAGTTCTTC. Translated: CASSWGLAGTYNEQFF.

DNA of the CDR3: TGCGCCAGCAGTGAGAACGGGTTAAGGGAGACCCAGTACTTC. Its protein is CASSENGLRETQYF. J is TRBJ2-5 and V is TRBV10-1, with D unresolved. Germline assignment: CDR1 WNHNN and CDR2 SYGVQD (reference sequence). This CDR3 is 14 amino acids long. Trimming left V 2 bases short and J 5 bases short, with 12 bases between.

The chain carries TRBV7-9 and TRBJ1-5; D is unclear. The CDR3 totals 14 residues. Trimming stripped 5 bases from V and 1 base from J, with 9 bases between. Germline lookup yields CDR1 SEHNR and CDR2 FQNEAQ (reference sequence). For the CDR3, the DNA is TGTGCCAGCAGCCCAGCGCTCAGCAATCAGCCCCAGCATTTT. Residues: CASSPALSNQPQHF.

On this clone itself: In the same sample, other DNA sequences code for this CDR3. This chain uses TRBV10-3 with TRBJ1-1, with D unclear. The CDR3 consists of 14 residues. The ends were cut back, 3 bases at V and 1 base at J, with 9 bases in the middle. Germline loops: CDR1 ENHRY, CDR2 SYGVKD. The CDR3 DNA sequence: TGTGCCATCAGTGAAATGTTAGCGAACACTGAAGCTTTCTTT. It codes for CAISEMLANTEAFF.

J is TRBJ1-1 and V is TRBV10-3, with 7 bases fitting TRBD1. The length of the CDR3 is 13 residues. Germline trimming cut 10 bases from V and 0 bases from J; bases unmatched to any gene: 5. Germline values: CDR1 ENHRY, CDR2 SYGVKD. This chain's CDR3 is CATQGDLNTEAFF. The CDR3 DNA reads as TGTGCCACCCAGGGGGATTTGAACACTGAAGCTTTCTTT.